The next 24 T cell receptor beta chains were all read from a single sample in a study of siplizumab effects on memory and regulatory T cells. Generated by immunoSEQ multiplex PCR, the TCRdb table keeps only in-frame clones and is missing some. The sample lists over 65,000 clones, approximately 95% occurring once. The sequenced sample was CD8+ T cells sorted from blood. These receptors were taken from a human donor in good health.

V gene TRBV5-1 combines with J gene TRBJ1-2, with D perhaps TRBD1 (5 bases). The CDR3 length is 14 residues. The ends were cut back, 4 bases at V and 4 bases at J, with 14 bases in the middle. Per germline, CDR1 SGHRS and CDR2 YFSETQ. The CDR3 protein is CASSDRDHGYGYTF. CDR3 coding DNA: TGCGCCAGCAGCGACCGGGACCATGGCTATGGCTACACCTTC. Drawing the rest from reference TRBV5-1 and TRBJ1-2, the complete variable domain is KAGVTQTPRYLIKTRGQQVTLSCSPISGHRSVSWYQQTPGQGLQFLFEYFSETQRNKGNFPGRFSGRQFSNSRSEMNVSTLELGDSALYLCASSDRDHGYGYTFGSGTRLTVV.

The CDR3 DNA follows: TGTGCCAGTAGCCGAACTGACTTCACTGAAGCTTTCTTT. It encodes CASSRTDFTEAFF. The rearrangement joins TRBV19 to TRBJ1-1; D is undetermined. With 6 bases removed from V and 4 bases from J, the gap between germline ends came to 12 bases. CDR1 LNHDA and CDR2 SQIVND come from the germline V gene (reference sequence). The length of the CDR3 is 13 residues.

The genes are TRBV25-1 and TRBJ2-1, with D unresolved. The germline V gene has CDR1 MGHDK and CDR2 SYGVNS. Trimming removed 7 bases at V and 7 bases at J, with 8 bases between. The CDR3 has 11 residues. The CDR3: CASTDVNEQFF. CDR3 nucleotides: TGTGCCAGCACCGACGTAAATGAGCAGTTCTTC.

Only one count was recorded for this clone. This chain connects TRBV7-9 to TRBJ2-1; D ambiguous. V was shortened by 3 bases and J by 6 bases, with 6 bases between the two germline ends. From germline, CDR1 is SEHNR and CDR2 FQNEAQ (reference sequence). This CDR3 is built from 12 residues. DNA for the CDR3: TGTGCCAGCAGCTTGGACCCCAATGAGCAGTTCTTC. Amino acids: CASSLDPNEQFF.

The J gene is TRBJ1-1, the V gene TRBV19; no clear D. There are 13 residues in the CDR3. The V end lost 7 bases, the J end lost 1 base, and 10 bases lay between the germline ends. Germline CDR1 and CDR2: LNHDA and SQIVND (reference sequence). Written as DNA, the CDR3 is TGTGCCAGTACCCCTGCAGCGAACACTGAAGCTTTCTTT. Its translation is CASTPAANTEAFF.

The chain is built from TRBV9 and TRBJ2-5; a weak D match, TRBD2 (6 bases). This CDR3 has 18 residues. The V end was cut by 5 bases, the J end by 4 bases, with 27 bases between. Germline assignment: CDR1 SGDLS and CDR2 YYNGEE. CDR3 loop: CASSSPTGSGPQAETQYF. Here the CDR3 DNA reads TGTGCCAGCAGTTCACCCACCGGGAGCGGTCCACAGGCAGAGACCCAGTACTTC.

The chain is built from TRBV27 and TRBJ2-3; TRBD2 matches at 8 bases. Germline V CDR1 and CDR2: MNHEY, SMNVEV (reference sequence). V shed 4 bases and J 4 bases; nucleotides not matched to a gene: 10. This CDR3 spans 16 amino acids. CDR3 sequence (DNA): TGTGCCAGCAGTTCCCTTTCGGGAGGGGGGGCAGATACGCAGTATTTT. It translates to CASSSLSGGGADTQYF.

The V call is TRBV28, the J call TRBJ2-7, with 7 positions matching TRBD2. The junction had 10 bases not matched to a gene; V was cut back by 1 base and J by 4 bases. Germline CDR1 reads MDHEN; CDR2 reads SYDVKM. The CDR3 covers 16 residues. CDR3 in amino acids: CASSLSGEGPSYEQYF. The DNA for the CDR3 is TGTGCCAGCAGTTTATCTGGGGAGGGCCCCTCTTACGAGCAGTACTTC.

The count of this clone is one. The V call is TRBV19, the J call TRBJ1-2, with 7 bases identical to TRBD1. CDR1 is LNHDA and CDR2 is SQIVND in the germline V gene (reference sequence). The CDR3 is 20 residues long. The V gene end was trimmed by 3 bases and the J gene end by 0 bases; junction bases not matched to a gene: 19. DNA for the CDR3: TGTGCCAGTAGTATCGCCCTTTCGTGGATGGGCAGGGGGGCTAACTATGGCTACACCTTC. This translates into CASSIALSWMGRGANYGYTF.

The rearrangement joins TRBV7-2 to TRBJ2-3; 13 bases match TRBD2. Germline lookup yields CDR1 SGHTA and CDR2 FQGNSA. The CDR3 loop spans 17 amino acids. With V trimmed by 2 bases and J by 4 bases, 6 bases remained unmatched. This CDR3 is CASSLNPGLAGPDTQYF. CDR3 bases: TGTGCCAGCAGCTTAAACCCGGGACTAGCGGGACCAGATACGCAGTATTTT.

V is TRBV9 and J is TRBJ2-7; 10 nucleotides align to TRBD2. Germline CDR1 is SGDLS and CDR2 is YYNGEE. V lost 5 bases and J lost 5; bases outside the gene matches: 7. This CDR3 comprises 14 residues. CDR3 sequence (DNA): TGTGCCAGCAGTCCGGGACTAGCGACACACGAGCAGTACTTC. Translated, it gives CASSPGLATHEQYF.

The chain is built from TRBV6-6 and TRBJ2-2, with unresolved D. V shed 2 bases and J shed 3 bases, with 1 base lying between them. The CDR3 is 12 amino acids. The V gene's germline CDR1 is MNHNY and CDR2 SVGAGI (reference sequence). This chain's CDR3 is CASSYDTGELFF. CDR3 nucleotide sequence: TGTGCCAGCAGTTACGACACCGGGGAGCTGTTTTTT.

The rearrangement joins TRBV19 to TRBJ1-1, with a weak D call TRBD1 (6 bases). V shed 1 base and J shed 7 bases, with 19 bases lying between them. Germline CDR1 is LNHDA and CDR2 is SQIVND (reference sequence). CDR3 size: 16 residues. The CDR3: CASSIGWRGTVIEAFF. The CDR3 DNA sequence: TGTGCCAGTAGTATAGGTTGGAGGGGGACCGTTATTGAAGCTTTCTTT.

The chain is built from TRBV13 and TRBJ2-1; TRBD1 matches at 7 bases. CDR1 is PRHDT and CDR2 is FYEKMQ in the germline V gene (reference sequence). The CDR3 consists of 16 residues. Trimming removed 2 bases from V and 2 bases from J; junction bases left unmatched: 6. Written as DNA, the CDR3 is TGTGCCAGCAGCTTAATACGCGACAGGGCCTACAATGAGCAGTTCTTC. Translated, it gives CASSLIRDRAYNEQFF.

This rearrangement joins TRBV5-1 to TRBJ2-5, with 9 bases matching TRBD2. The assigned J gene may be wrong: the sequence end matches TRBJ2-7 better. The germline gives CDR1 SGHRS, CDR2 YFSETQ. The CDR3 is 15 amino acids. CDR3 DNA: TGCGCCAGCAGCTTATTAACTAGCGGGTCCTACGAGCAGTACTTC. This encodes CASSLLTSGSYEQYF.

The chain is built from TRBV21-1 and TRBJ2-3; whether TRBD1, the table's D call, matches the DNA was not checked. TRBV21-1 is an annotated pseudogene. There are 15 residues in the CDR3. DNA of the CDR3: TGTGCCAGCCCAACCATGACAGGTGCTGGAGATACGCAGTATTTT. This gives the protein CASPTMTGAGDTQYF.

The rearrangement links TRBV19 to TRBJ2-7, with 7 bases identical to TRBD2. V shed 6 bases, J shed 3 bases, and the junction held 8 bases outside the gene matches. The CDR3 sequence is 14 residues long. Germline-derived CDR1 and CDR2 are LNHDA and SQIVND (reference sequence). The CDR3 region has the DNA TGTGCCAGTAGATGGGTAGCGGGCAGCTACGAGCAGTACTTC. This gives the protein CASRWVAGSYEQYF.

V gene TRBV9 combines with J gene TRBJ2-1, with 10 bases aligning to TRBD2. Germline V CDR1 and CDR2: SGDLS, YYNGEE. With V trimmed by 0 bases and J by 5 bases, 11 bases remained unmatched. The CDR3 consists of 18 residues. Written as DNA, the CDR3 is TGTGCCAGCAGCGTAGGTTCGTACCTAGCGGGAGCGGACAATGAGCAGTTCTTC. Translating it yields CASSVGSYLAGADNEQFF. The variable domain in full, with the rest retrieved from reference TRBV9 and TRBJ2-1, is DSGVTQTPKHLITATGQRVTLRCSPRSGDLSVYWYQQSLDQGLQFLIQYYNGEERAKGNILERFSAQQFPDLHSELNLSSLELGDSALYFCASSVGSYLAGADNEQFFGPGTRLTVL.

J is TRBJ2-1 and V is TRBV9; 7 bases fit TRBD2. This CDR3 comprises 16 residues. Germline V lookup: CDR1 SGDLS, CDR2 YYNGEE. With 4 bases clipped from V and 6 bases from J, the junction kept 13 bases outside the gene matches. CDR3 region: CASSPAGLAVSNEQFF. The CDR3 DNA is TGTGCCAGCAGCCCTGCAGGCCTAGCGGTGAGCAATGAGCAGTTCTTC.

CDR3 amino acids: CASSSQEAGTGLETQYF. In nucleotides, the CDR3 is TGTGCCAGCAGCTCCCAAGAGGCCGGGACAGGGCTCGAGACCCAGTACTTC. The V call is TRBV13, the J call TRBJ2-5; 9 bases are shared with TRBD1. Germline trimming cut 4 bases from V and 5 bases from J; bases unmatched to any gene: 14. The germline V gene has CDR1 PRHDT and CDR2 FYEKMQ (reference sequence). The CDR3 extends over 17 amino acids.

The chain uses TRBV9 and TRBJ2-1; possible D gene TRBD1, 7 bases. V lost 4 bases, J lost 5 bases, and 28 bases lay in between. Germline CDR1 reads SGDLS; CDR2 reads YYNGEE. This CDR3 is 19 amino acids long. The CDR3 bases are TGTGCCAGCAGCCTAACCGACAGGGAGATTGGAAGGGGGGACAATGAGCAGTTCTTC. Translating gives CASSLTDREIGRGDNEQFF.

This sequence joins TRBV5-1 and TRBJ2-7; no clear D gene. V dropped 7 bases and J dropped 1 base, with 3 bases sitting between them. The CDR3 loop spans 10 amino acids. The germline V gene has CDR1 SGHRS and CDR2 YFSETQ. CDR3 nucleotides: TGCGCCAGCCGATCCTACGAGCAGTACTTC. It codes for CASRSYEQYF.

This rearrangement joins TRBV7-9 to TRBJ2-1; D not resolved. Germline V gene sequence: CDR1 SEHNR, CDR2 FQNEAQ (reference sequence). The CDR3 is 13 residues long. V was cut by 2 bases and J by 4 bases, with 6 bases left in between. The CDR3 nucleotides are TGTGCCAGCAGCTTAAGGGATTACAATGAGCAGTTCTTC. As protein: CASSLRDYNEQFF.

Of note for this clone: Because the CDR3's place on the DNA is in doubt, the DNA is left out and the CDR3 is given as listed by TCRdb. J is TRBJ2-1 and V is TRBV12-1; TRBD2 is the table's D call, not checked against the DNA. TRBV12-1 is an annotated pseudogene. The CDR3 sequence runs 15 residues, both termini included. CDR3 sequence: CASSFGRGIFDEQFF.